This is a list of T cell receptor beta chains from one sample in a study of blood T cell repertoires in COVID-19. Assay used: immunoSEQ multiplex PCR; TCRdb lists only in-frame clones, some missing. Of about 59,000 clones listed, more than 80% were seen once; the top ten hold about 15%. Sequencing input: peripheral blood. The receptor source for this set is a man at least 80 years old with acute or convalescent COVID-19. The conserved cysteine and the conserved F or W are not part of the CDR3 here.

V gene	J gene	CDR3 protein
TRBV7-6	TRBJ1-1	ASSLDSGWTEAF
TRBV15	TRBJ2-2	ATSRGGQGTGELF
TRBV18	TRBJ2-3	ASSGTAREDTQY
TRBV2	TRBJ1-5	ASSESRVDQPQH
TRBV14	TRBJ2-1	ASSQTGTSGEYEQF
TRBV7-2	TRBJ2-1	ASSLSRDEQF
TRBV11-3	TRBJ2-1	ASSSGDRANEQF
TRBV5-1	TRBJ1-4	ASARTGSKEKLF
TRBV18	TRBJ1-2	ASSPLDRGMVYGYT
TRBV6-1	TRBJ1-2	ASSESGRVYGYT
TRBV24-1	TRBJ1-2	ATSDSDRATSHYT
TRBV5-1	TRBJ2-5	ASSSKGTGGSETQY
TRBV6-6	TRBJ1-5	ASTPVGPSNQPQH
TRBV15	TRBJ1-5	ATRHRDRAQH
TRBV5-6	TRBJ1-3	ASSRLGSGNTIY
TRBV27	TRBJ2-7	ALLPGDDYEQY
TRBV6-1	TRBJ1-5	ASSDRRGQPQH
TRBV3-1/TRBV3-2	TRBJ2-1	ASSQKPISYNEQF
TRBV29-1	TRBJ1-1	SVEGQAVNTEAF
TRBV7-2	TRBJ2-5	ASSPPGGGTETQY
TRBV7-2	TRBJ1-6	ASSLRGNNSPLH
TRBV28	TRBJ1-5	ASSFIFQPQH
TRBV19	TRBJ1-1	ASSIDGGSGWSAEAF
TRBV5-1	TRBJ1-1	ASSSGQGVPNTEAF
TRBV4-2	TRBJ2-5	ASSQVGLAGQETQY
TRBV5-6	TRBJ1-5	ASSFNPGANQPQH
TRBV5-4	TRBJ2-7	ASSKGGGQGAYEQY
TRBV6-1	TRBJ1-1	ASSRQGTEAF
TRBV4-1	TRBJ1-2	ASSPGTGMGGYT
TRBV3-1/TRBV3-2	TRBJ2-7	ASSHGQLGSYEQY
TRBV18	TRBJ1-2	ASSPQQGNYGYT